The 30 T cell receptor beta chains reported below all come from one sample, sequenced in a study of T cell responses to AZD1222 COVID-19 vaccine. Clones were sequenced by immunoSEQ multiplex PCR, and TCRdb holds only the in-frame ones, with some missing. The sample consists of over 110,000 clones, 85% to 95% of them appearing once. The material sequenced was peripheral blood, taken on day 0 of AZD1222 vaccination. The source of these receptors is an adult in good health.

V is TRBV9 and J is TRBJ1-1, with TRBD1 matching 8 bases. CDR3 length: 13 amino acids. Unmatched junction bases numbered 3, after V lost 4 bases and J lost 4 bases. The V gene's germline CDR1 is SGDLS and CDR2 YYNGEE. DNA of the CDR3: TGTGCCAGCAGCCCACAGGGGGGCACTGAAGCTTTCTTT. It yields the protein CASSPQGGTEAFF.

The rearrangement uses TRBV12-3 or TRBV12-4 and TRBJ1-2; the D is unclear. The CDR3 totals 13 residues. V was shortened by 6 bases and J by 3 bases, with 11 bases between the two germline ends. The CDR3 loop is CASRADYYYGYTF. CDR3 nucleotide sequence: TGTGCCAGCAGGGCGGACTATTACTATGGCTACACCTTC.

The chain joins TRBV11-3 to TRBJ2-2; 8 bases align to TRBD2. The V gene end was trimmed by 5 bases and the J gene end by 6 bases; junction bases not matched to a gene: 11. The CDR3 length is 16 residues. Germline V gene sequence: CDR1 SGHNT, CDR2 YENEEA. In DNA, the CDR3 is TGTGCCAGCAGCCCATCCTTCGGGGGGGCCTCCGGGGAGCTGTTTTTT. Its translation is CASSPSFGGASGELFF.

The V gene is TRBV12-5, the J gene TRBJ1-2, with 7 bases that match TRBD1. CDR1 is LGHNT and CDR2 is FRNRAP in the germline V gene. This CDR3 is built from 14 residues. Trimming took 4 bases from V and 9 from J; bases not matched to a gene: 11. DNA for the CDR3: TGTGCTAGTGGTTCCGGACAGGTTTTCGATCGCTACACCTTC. This gives the protein CASGSGQVFDRYTF.

The J gene is TRBJ1-2, the V gene TRBV7-8; D remains unclear. Between the trimmed V and J ends, which lost 5 bases and 5 bases, there was a span of 15 bases. This CDR3 has 14 amino acids. Germline V CDR1 and CDR2: SGHVS, FQNEAQ. The CDR3 sequence: CASSLLEVGYGYTF. CDR3 nucleotides: TGTGCCAGCAGCCTGCTGGAGGTTGGGTATGGCTACACCTTC.

This clone appeared once. The chain links TRBV19 to TRBJ2-3; D gene unclear. Germline V gene lookup returns CDR1 LNHDA and CDR2 SQIVND (reference sequence). This CDR3 is built from 14 residues. Between the trimmed V and J ends, which lost 1 base and 6 bases, there was a span of 11 bases. CDR3 sequence (DNA): TGTGCCAGTAGTATAGCTTCGTCACACGATACGCAGTATTTT. Its translation: CASSIASSHDTQYF.

The chain couples TRBV13 to TRBJ1-4; a weak D match, TRBD1 (5 bases). Germline assignment: CDR1 PRHDT and CDR2 FYEKMQ (reference sequence). The V and J ends lost 5 bases and 5 bases respectively, with 9 bases between them. This CDR3 region has 13 residues. The CDR3 coding sequence is TGTGCCAGCAGCCCCCGGGGGAATGAAAAACTGTTTTTT. It yields the protein CASSPRGNEKLFF.

The gene calls are TRBV5-4 and TRBJ1-2; D not certain. V gave up 4 bases and J gave up 0 bases, with 22 bases separating them. CDR3 size: 18 residues. Germline assignment: CDR1 SGHNT and CDR2 YYREEE (reference sequence). CDR3 protein: CASSAPGRQVSTNYGYTF. DNA for the CDR3: TGTGCCAGCAGCGCCCCGGGTCGGCAGGTATCAACTAACTATGGCTACACCTTC.

This clone was picked up a small number of times. The rearrangement links TRBV5-5 to TRBJ1-2; TRBD1 aligns across 7 bases. This CDR3 region has 16 residues. V gave up 5 bases and J gave up 3 bases; unmatched junction bases: 13. The V gene's germline CDR1 is SGHKS and CDR2 YYEKEE (reference sequence). The CDR3 loop reads CASSLVPGQLYYGYTF. In nucleotides, the CDR3 is TGTGCCAGCAGTCTCGTCCCGGGACAGCTTTACTATGGCTACACCTTC.

The rearrangement uses TRBV9 and TRBJ1-3; the match to TRBD1 covers 8 bases. V lost 0 bases, J lost 1 base, and 3 bases stayed unmatched. Germline loops: CDR1 SGDLS, CDR2 YYNGEE. There are 16 residues in the CDR3. CDR3 residues: CASSVEGQGSGNTIYF. In DNA, the CDR3 is TGTGCCAGCAGCGTAGAAGGACAGGGATCTGGAAACACCATATATTTT.

This chain uses TRBV19 with TRBJ2-2; TRBD1 is a possible D gene (6 bases). In germline, CDR1 is LNHDA, CDR2 SQIVND (reference sequence). V lost 3 bases and J 6 bases, leaving 11 bases between the germline ends. This CDR3 is 14 amino acids long. The DNA for the CDR3 is TGTGCCAGTAGTATGACAGGCAACCCCGGGGAGCTGTTTTTT. Translated: CASSMTGNPGELFF.

The chain carries TRBV24-1 and TRBJ2-2, with 7 bases aligning to TRBD1. CDR3 length equals 16 residues. The germline V gene encodes CDR1 KGHDR and CDR2 SFDVKD. The V and J ends lost 2 bases and 7 bases, in that order; junction bases with no gene match: 9. CDR3: CATSDSTGSRVGELFF. CDR3 sequence (DNA): TGTGCCACCAGTGATTCGACAGGGAGTAGGGTCGGGGAGCTGTTTTTT.

The chain's CDR3 is CAWSQVGDTEAFF. CDR3 bases: TGTGCCTGGAGTCAGGTGGGGGACACTGAAGCTTTCTTT. This chain joins TRBV30 and TRBJ1-1; the D gene is possibly TRBD1 (5 bases). The CDR3 extends over 13 amino acids. Germline V gene data show CDR1 as GTSNPN and CDR2 as SVGIG (reference sequence). V lost 2 bases and J 3 bases, leaving 10 bases between the germline ends. Full variable domain (missing parts from reference TRBV30 and TRBJ1-1): SQTIHQWPATLVQPVGSPLSLECTVEGTSNPNLYWYRQAAGRGLQLLFYSVGIGQISSEVPQNLSASRPQDRQFILSSKKLLLSDSGFYLCAWSQVGDTEAFFGQGTRLTVV.

V and J are TRBV20-1 and TRBJ2-1; TRBD2 matches 13 bases. There are 15 residues in the CDR3. The V and J ends lost 3 bases and 8 bases, in that order; junction bases with no gene match: 7. Germline CDR1 DFQATT, CDR2 SNEGSKA (reference sequence). CDR3 nucleotide sequence: TGCAGTGCTAGTACGACTAGCGGGAGGAGCGATGAGCAGTTCTTC. Residues: CSASTTSGRSDEQFF.

The chain is built from TRBV5-1 and TRBJ2-5; the match to TRBD2 covers 11 bases. The CDR3 extends over 16 amino acids. CDR1 is SGHRS and CDR2 is YFSETQ in the germline V gene. With V trimmed by 8 bases and J by 1 base, 10 bases remained unmatched. CDR3 sequence: CASQTIGTSGQETQYF. The CDR3 nucleotides are TGCGCCAGTCAAACTATAGGGACTAGCGGCCAAGAGACCCAGTACTTC.

The chain employs TRBV7-2 and TRBJ1-4, with D maybe TRBD1 (5 bases). CDR1 SGHTA and CDR2 FQGNSA come from the germline V gene. This CDR3 has 16 residues. V gave up 4 bases and J gave up 8 bases, with 20 bases separating them. This CDR3 reads CASSSRIRGPWEKLFF. For the CDR3, the DNA is TGTGCCAGCAGCTCGAGAATCCGGGGCCCCTGGGAAAAACTGTTTTTT.

The V gene is TRBV7-9, the J gene TRBJ1-2, with D maybe TRBD1 (6 bases). This CDR3 has 13 residues. CDR1 and CDR2 from the germline V gene are SEHNR and FQNEAQ (reference sequence). V lost 0 bases and J 6 bases, leaving 8 bases between the germline ends. As DNA, the CDR3 is TGTGCCAGCAGCTTAGCACAGGGCAATGGCTACACCTTC. It is translated as CASSLAQGNGYTF.

This rearrangement joins TRBV19 to TRBJ1-5; D gene uncertain. The germline V and J ends were trimmed by 3 bases and 6 bases, with 9 bases remaining between them. The CDR3 totals 13 residues. Germline CDR1 is LNHDA and CDR2 is SQIVND (reference sequence). This CDR3 reads CASSIGERQPQHF. The CDR3 DNA is TGTGCCAGTAGTATCGGTGAACGTCAGCCCCAGCATTTT.

The chain recombines TRBV2 with TRBJ1-4, with 9 bases matching TRBD1. Trimming cost V 11 bases and J 2 bases; bases outside gene matches: 15. The CDR3 runs 17 residues. Germline V gene sequence: CDR1 SNHLY, CDR2 FYNNEI. CDR3 region: CAVHRDRERGTNEKLFF. In DNA, the CDR3 is TGTGCCGTCCACCGGGACAGGGAAAGGGGGACTAATGAAAAACTGTTTTTT.

CDR3 nucleotides: TGTGCCAGCAGTGAATCTGGCCTCTCACGTGAAGCTTTCTTT. Protein product: CASSESGLSREAFF. The genes are TRBV2 and TRBJ1-1; the D is unclear. Germline V gene data show CDR1 as SNHLY and CDR2 as FYNNEI. The CDR3 has 14 residues. V lost 2 bases and J lost 7, with 14 bases in between.

The V and J genes are TRBV28 and TRBJ1-1; the match to TRBD1 covers 8 bases. This CDR3 comprises 13 residues. The germline V gene has CDR1 MDHEN and CDR2 SYDVKM. The V segment lost 6 bases and the J segment 4 bases; nucleotides outside the gene matches: 4. The CDR3 DNA is TGTGCCAGCAGAGGACAGGGCAGCACTGAAGCTTTCTTT. It specifies CASRGQGSTEAFF.

This chain connects TRBV18 to TRBJ1-4; D unclear. The CDR3 runs 12 residues. Germline CDR1 KGHSH, CDR2 LQKENI. V shed 2 bases and J shed 8 bases, with 6 bases lying between them. The CDR3 bases are TGTGCCAGCTCACCAGCGGCCGAAAAACTGTTTTTT. This gives the protein CASSPAAEKLFF.

The chain has TRBV29-1 and TRBJ2-1; D tentatively reads TRBD1 or TRBD2 (5 bases each). CDR1 is SQVTM, CDR2 ANQGSEA, per germline. The CDR3 has 12 amino acids. Trimming took 7 bases from V and 5 from J, leaving 12 bases between them. The CDR3 bases are TGCAGCGGCTTCGGGGCAAACAATGAGCAGTTCTTC. Translation gives CSGFGANNEQFF.

This clone appeared once. CDR3 protein: CASSEGEQYF. CDR3 nucleotides: TGTGCCAGCAGCGAGGGCGAGCAGTACTTC. The chain combines TRBV6-4 with TRBJ2-7; the D gene is possibly TRBD2 (5 bases). The V gene's germline CDR1 is MRHNA and CDR2 SNTAGT. The length of the CDR3 is 10 residues. V shed 6 bases and J shed 6 bases, with 6 bases lying between them.

A few counts support this clone. The chain couples TRBV30 to TRBJ2-3, with 11 bases identical to TRBD2. The germline V gene encodes CDR1 GTSNPN and CDR2 SVGIG (reference sequence). Trimming cost V 4 bases and J 0 bases; bases outside gene matches: 3. CDR3 size: 15 residues. The CDR3 DNA reads as TGTGCCTGGACGGGACTAGCGGCTAGCACAGATACGCAGTATTTT. As protein: CAWTGLAASTDTQYF.

The V gene is TRBV9, the J gene TRBJ2-1; no firm D call. V was clipped by 4 bases and J by 7 bases, with 9 bases between them. Germline V CDR1 and CDR2: SGDLS, YYNGEE. The length of the CDR3 is 12 residues. CDR3 residues: CASSPPLNEQFF. CDR3 coding DNA: TGTGCCAGCAGCCCCCCCCTTAATGAGCAGTTCTTC.

The table lists this clone with a count of one. The chain uses TRBV4-3 and TRBJ2-2; D gene uncertain. Trimming left V 3 bases short and J 3 bases short, with 8 bases between. This CDR3 is built from 14 residues. Germline CDR1 LGHNA, CDR2 YSLEER. CDR3 protein: CASSQGRDTGELFF. The DNA for the CDR3 is TGCGCCAGCAGCCAGGGTCGGGACACCGGGGAGCTGTTTTTT.

The chain combines TRBV6-5 with TRBJ2-7; perhaps TRBD1 as D (5 bases). Germline loops: CDR1 MNHEY, CDR2 SVGAGI. This CDR3 has 14 residues. The ends were cut back, 3 bases at V and 0 bases at J, with 9 bases in the middle. CDR3 amino acids: CASSYSGSSYEQYF. The CDR3 DNA sequence: TGTGCCAGCAGTTATTCAGGGTCCTCCTACGAGCAGTACTTC.

This sequence joins TRBV5-1 and TRBJ2-3; TRBD2 matches at 13 bases. Germline CDR1 SGHRS, CDR2 YFSETQ. This CDR3 has 15 residues. V lost 3 bases to trimming and J lost 6 bases; unmatched junction nucleotides: 4. CDR3 loop: CASSSGLAGVDTQYF. CDR3 DNA: TGCGCCAGCAGCTCCGGACTAGCGGGAGTGGATACGCAGTATTTT.

The chain carries TRBV5-1 and TRBJ1-1, with D perhaps TRBD1 (5 bases). The germline V and J ends were trimmed by 0 bases and 2 bases, with 11 bases remaining between them. This CDR3 comprises 15 residues. Germline values: CDR1 SGHRS, CDR2 YFSETQ. CDR3 residues: CASSLGGQPNTEAFF. The CDR3 DNA follows: TGCGCCAGCAGCTTGGGGGGCCAGCCTAACACTGAAGCTTTCTTT.